A single sample is the source of the 10 T cell receptor beta chains below, sequenced in a study of cytomegalovirus exposure and HLA in healthy donors. It was with 60 Vbeta and 13 Jbeta primers that the PCR ran. The table came from immunoSEQ multiplex PCR; TCRdb's copy has only in-frame clones and leaves some out. The data show over 150,000 clones, 60% to 80% seen once. The sample comprised PBMCs. The receptors stem from a woman aged 30 to 39 in good health and CMV-seronegative.

The V and J genes are TRBV15 and TRBJ2-3; D is possibly TRBD2 (5 bases). The CDR3 loop spans 15 amino acids. The V and J ends lost 5 bases and 4 bases respectively, with 16 bases between them. In germline, CDR1 is LNHNV, CDR2 YYDKDF (reference sequence). This CDR3 reads CATSAGRGSPDTQYF. CDR3 DNA sequence: TGTGCCACCAGCGCGGGCCGAGGGAGTCCAGATACGCAGTATTTT.

The chain's CDR3 is CASRTLGQGKGRSPLHF. The CDR3 DNA sequence: TGTGCCAGTAGAACACTCGGACAGGGTAAAGGTCGGTCACCCCTCCACTTT. This chain uses TRBV19 with TRBJ1-6; 8 bases fit TRBD1. Trimming took 6 bases from V and 10 from J; bases not matched to a gene: 17. There are 17 residues in the CDR3. Germline CDR1 and CDR2: LNHDA and SQIVND (reference sequence).

The chain is built from TRBV4-1 and TRBJ1-1; maybe TRBD1 (6 bases). The CDR3 covers 17 residues. V lost 3 bases and J 2 bases, leaving 19 bases between the germline ends. The germline gives CDR1 MGHRA, CDR2 YSYEKL. CDR3 residues: CASSQGGGARVNTEAFF. The CDR3 DNA is TGCGCCAGCAGCCAGGGTGGGGGGGCTCGAGTTAACACTGAAGCTTTCTTT.

This clone occurred a few times. The rearrangement joins TRBV28 to TRBJ2-2; TRBD1 is a possible D gene (5 bases). Germline loops: CDR1 MDHEN, CDR2 SYDVKM. The ends were cut back, 8 bases at V and 0 bases at J, with 7 bases in the middle. The CDR3 is 13 residues long. The CDR3 region has the DNA TGTGCCAGCTGGACAACGAACACCGGGGAGCTGTTTTTT. This encodes CASWTTNTGELFF. The complete variable domain, with remaining parts taken from reference TRBV28 and TRBJ2-2, reads DVKVTQSSRYLVKRTGEKVFLECVQDMDHENMFWYRQDPGLGLRLIYFSYDVKMKEKGDIPEGYSVSREKKERFSLILESASTNQTSMYLCASWTTNTGELFFGEGSRLTVL.

This chain connects TRBV4-1 to TRBJ1-1; TRBD1 agrees at 8 bases. CDR1 and CDR2 (germline): MGHRA, YSYEKL. This CDR3 is 15 amino acids long. Trimming at V came to 2 bases and at J to 4 bases, leaving 6 bases not matched to a gene. DNA of the CDR3: TGCGCCAGCAGCCAACGGGACAGGTGGGGCACTGAAGCTTTCTTT. Amino acids: CASSQRDRWGTEAFF.

Worth noting for this clone: Other DNA sequences within the sample encode an identical CDR3. The V gene is TRBV6-5, the J gene TRBJ1-1; D is unclear. Germline V gives CDR1 MNHEY, CDR2 SVGAGI. V was pared by 0 bases and J by 2 bases, with 4 bases between. The CDR3 length is 13 residues. The CDR3 is CASSYSANTEAFF. CDR3 in DNA: TGTGCCAGCAGTTACTCAGCCAACACTGAAGCTTTCTTT.

This clone was observed a few times. J is TRBJ2-3 and V is TRBV30; 10 bases fit TRBD2. The V gene's germline CDR1 is GTSNPN and CDR2 SVGIG (reference sequence). The CDR3 spans 15 residues. V gave up 4 bases and J gave up 1 base; unmatched junction bases: 5. CDR3 nucleotide sequence: TGTGCCTGGACAGCCGGGACTAGCGGCACAGATACGCAGTATTTT. It translates to CAWTAGTSGTDTQYF.

The chain employs TRBV11-2 and TRBJ2-1; 9 bases match TRBD2. The germline V gene has CDR1 SGHAT and CDR2 FQNNGV. The CDR3 runs to 17 residues. The junction had 10 bases not matched to a gene; V was cut back by 6 bases and J by 1 base. CDR3 in DNA: TGTGCCAGCAGTCGGACTAGCGCCGGATCATCCTACAATGAGCAGTTCTTC. It specifies CASSRTSAGSSYNEQFF.

This clone turned up a few times. This chain uses TRBV18 with TRBJ2-5; 10 nucleotides align to TRBD2. The CDR3 contains 15 residues. Germline V lookup: CDR1 KGHSH, CDR2 LQKENI. With V trimmed by 5 bases and J by 2 bases, 5 bases remained unmatched. The CDR3 protein is CASSFASGSQETQYF. As DNA, the CDR3 is TGTGCCAGCTCATTCGCTAGCGGGAGTCAAGAGACCCAGTACTTC.

The CDR3: CASSSRLAGVTDTQYF. CDR3 coding DNA: TGTGCCAGCAGCTCCCGACTAGCGGGGGTCACAGATACGCAGTATTTT. This rearrangement joins TRBV13 to TRBJ2-3; 12 positions agree with TRBD2. The CDR3 covers 16 residues. V lost 4 bases, J lost 2 bases, and 4 bases stayed unmatched. CDR1 is PRHDT and CDR2 is FYEKMQ in the germline V gene (reference sequence).